The following is a TCR beta chain sequence with its context. The source of the sample is a study of T cells after somatic rescue of genetic block. Germline-derived CDR1 and CDR2 are ENHRY and SYGVKD. The CDR3 covers 14 residues. Trimming cost V 3 bases and J 3 bases, with 8 bases left between them. Sequenced by immunoSEQ multiplex PCR; TCRdb stores in-frame clones only, minus some. Of roughly 120,000 clones listed, around nine tenths are singletons. The sample taken for sequencing was peripheral blood mononuclear cells (PBMCs). The TCR was taken from a woman aged 18-35 years. The chain has TRBV10-3 and TRBJ2-2; no definite D call. Written as DNA, the CDR3 is TGTGCCATCAGTGAAGGGTGGGACACCGGGGAGCTGTTTTTT. This translates into CAISEGWDTGELFF.